This T cell receptor (beta chain) was recovered during a study of T cells after yellow fever vaccination (dated by TCRdb to the late 2010s). Study-wide context: The SMART-Seq v4 Ultra Low Input RNA kit was used to prepare libraries from fractions with low cell numbers. To follow T-cell clones before and after primary and booster YFV17D yellow fever vaccination, bulk TCR alpha and beta repertoires were sequenced over time. Two healthy male donors, one aged 18 to 29 and one aged 30 to 40 years, made up the cohort. Bulk PBMC replicates and cell subsets were isolated from blood drawn at multiple timepoints before and after both primary and secondary immunization.

What the research found in general, with its limitations: Compared with the primary T-cell response, the secondary T-cell response was faster but weaker, reaching its peak on day 5 rather than on day 15. Because the study included only a couple of donors, the extent to which the findings can be generalized is limited. Because abundant contaminating clonotypes from the bulk population could be contained in FACS-sorted repertoires, computational filtering was required. After the booster, most of the clones that had expanded following primary vaccination were detected again (approximately 95% of CD4 and around 90% of CD8), which suggests that memory was broadly maintained. A small share of clonotypes occurred in both CD4 and CD8 compartments, likely arising from convergent recombination.

Per the publication, the treatment or condition label means: live attenuated yellow fever vaccine strain. A standard Ficoll-Paque protocol was used to isolate PBMCs from peripheral blood. Dynabeads CD4 and CD8 positive selection kits were used to isolate the CD4 and CD8 T-cell fractions. TriZol was used to extract RNA from bulk PBMCs, CD4 and CD8 fractions, and dextramer-positive and dextramer-negative fractions. This clonotype has only a few counts. It has no known antigen specificity. No base qualities exist here, and no much larger clone lies one base off it. V is pruned by 6 bases and J by 6 bases, leaving 10 bases of the junction without a gene match. The CDR3 measures 16 amino acids from cysteine to phenylalanine. Kept here is only the CDR3 DNA, which spans 48 bases and is read in frame from base 1. Sequences MGHDK (CDR1) and SYGVNS (CDR2) are obtained from the germline V gene. Synthesis of TCR cDNA relied on 5'RACE template switching, a step that introduced a universal primer site along with unique molecular identifiers. Priming of cDNA synthesis was performed from both the TCR alpha and TCR beta constant segments. Library amplification used two PCR steps, and the second PCR step added sample barcodes and sequencing adapters. Sequencing of libraries was performed on Illumina HiSeq 2500 (2x100 bp) or NovaSeq (2x150 bp). As for how the authors treated the data: MIGEC handled demultiplexing of reads and collapsing into UMI consensus sequences, while MiXCR performed V(D)J alignment. Clonotypes responding to the vaccine were identified with edgeR on replicate PBMC samples, with the criteria of FDR below 0.01 and a log2 fold change above 5 up to day 15. Each bulk clonotype received a CD4 or CD8 identity based on whether the sequenced CD4 or CD8 repertoire contained that clonotype at higher abundance. TCRdb trimmed public reads at Q25 via fastp, called clones via MiXCR and kept in-frame beta chains. Identical CDR3 proteins give one entry, which carries the most common genes and DNA. TCRdb assigned the V and J calls; the authors' analysis was not used. This sample holds roughly 250,000 distinct CDR3 sequences; approximately 13% were observed only once. The top ten constitute approximately 0.49% of the sample.

The sequence was collected from a young man who received the YFV17D yellow fever vaccine. The chain uses TRBV25-1 and TRBJ1-6; TRBD1 lines up with 8 middle nucleotides. The sample consisted of CD4+ T cells sorted from PBMCs, taken 45 days after the yellow fever booster vaccination. CDR3 sequence: CASSLGTGAPNSPLHF. The nucleotide sequence is TGTGCCAGCAGCCTTGGGACAGGAGCACCTAATTCACCCCTCCACTTT.